This T cell receptor (beta chain) is from a study of cytomegalovirus exposure and HLA in healthy donors. At the level of the study: Unique TCRs numbering around 85 million, obtained from HLA-typed donors, made up an early data release.

PCR was performed using 60 Vbeta and 13 Jbeta primers. Clones were read by immunoSEQ multiplex PCR, and TCRdb kept only the in-frame ones, dropping some. Of 80,000 to 100,000 clones listed, about three quarters are singletons. The sequence was collected from a man aged 35 to 55 in good health and CMV-seronegative. Sequencing was done on a sample of PBMCs.

The CDR3 is CASSNERGVHLSEQYF. CDR3 nucleotides: TGTGCCAGCAGCAACGAGCGGGGCGTCCACCTCAGCGAGCAGTACTTC. The V and J genes are TRBV27 and TRBJ2-7; 7 nucleotides match TRBD2. Trimming cost V 6 bases and J 6 bases; bases outside gene matches: 17. The CDR3 covers 16 residues. Germline assignment: CDR1 MNHEY and CDR2 SMNVEV (reference sequence).